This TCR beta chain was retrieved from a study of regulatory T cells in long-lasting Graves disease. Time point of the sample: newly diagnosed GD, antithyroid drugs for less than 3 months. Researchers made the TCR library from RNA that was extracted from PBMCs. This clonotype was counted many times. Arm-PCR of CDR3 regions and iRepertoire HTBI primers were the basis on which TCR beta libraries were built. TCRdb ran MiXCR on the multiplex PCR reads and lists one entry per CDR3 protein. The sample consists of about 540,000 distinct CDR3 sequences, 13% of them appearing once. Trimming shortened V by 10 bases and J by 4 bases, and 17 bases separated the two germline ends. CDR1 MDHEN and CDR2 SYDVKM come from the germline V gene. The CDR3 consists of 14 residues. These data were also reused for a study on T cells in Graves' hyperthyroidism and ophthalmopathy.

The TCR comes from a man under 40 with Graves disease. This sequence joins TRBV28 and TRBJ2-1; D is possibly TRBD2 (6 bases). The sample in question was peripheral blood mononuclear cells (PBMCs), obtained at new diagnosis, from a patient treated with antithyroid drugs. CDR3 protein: CATIQRVPYNEQFF. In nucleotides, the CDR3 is TGTGCCACCATACAGCGGGTTCCGTACAATGAGCAGTTCTTC.